This TCR beta chain was captured in a study of pediatric ulcerative colitis (dated by TCRdb to the late 2010s). At the level of the whole study: Among the ulcerative colitis patients, about seven had pancolitis and two had left-sided colitis, and histology in every patient was consistent with ulcerative colitis. By Pediatric Ulcerative Colitis Activity Index, two patients had mild disease, several had moderate disease and three had acute severe colitis. From fewer than ten newly diagnosed, treatment-naive pediatric ulcerative colitis patients and a few non-IBD control children, paired blood and rectal samples were collected. Overall study outcomes, separate from this receptor: Features of the rectal repertoire distinguished controls, mild-moderate colitis patients and acute severe colitis patients, and in acute severe colitis, rectal diversity was reduced because of clonal expansions. With only four individuals, the healthy control group was small. Compared with controls, ulcerative colitis patients showed significantly higher autologous blood-rectal clonal overlap, a finding that suggests increased T cell trafficking to inflamed tissue. Because the repertoires came from total lymphocyte DNA, rare subsets such as regulatory T cells may have patterns that are not reflected. A couple of rectal CDR3 clonotypes turned up in every ulcerative colitis patient but in none of the controls. For technical reasons, blood samples from a couple of patients gave substantially fewer templates, and these samples were excluded from the blood-rectal overlap analysis.

Rearranged CDR3 beta regions were amplified from genomic DNA with multiplex V and J primers using the immunoSEQ TRB Survey service. To keep depth equal across samples, survey-level sequencing depth of up to 500,000 reads per sample was applied. The libraries were purified, combined into pools and sequenced with Illumina technology. For the original study's pipeline: Productive clonality, sample overlap, pairwise scatters, CDR3 beta length, V/D/J gene usage and productiveness were assessed with immunoSEQ online tools. Calculated diversity was the number of unique rearrangements divided by total templates times 100; Shannon and Simpson indices were also computed. Principal component analysis used the R prcomp function and ggbiplot package on Z-score normalized data. Morisita's index was used to quantify blood-rectal clonal overlap within each subject. As stored in TCRdb, this immuneACCESS dataset retains in-frame rearrangements with V and J assigned. A fraction of the clones does not appear; measured against another copy, unresolved V genes explain less than half of the discrepancy, and the remainder lacks a known reason. The D gene and trimming were derived from the DNA, and the V and J assignments and clone size from that table. Across this sample there are roughly 64,000 clones, with about 86% seen only once. The biggest ten clones account for around 3.5% of the sample.

Including the terminal cysteine and phenylalanine, the CDR3 comprises 15 residues. Only the CDR3 portion is preserved as DNA: 45 bases, with reading frame beginning at the first base. Deletion took 4 bases off V and 4 bases off J, with a span of 17 bases between the germline ends. Per the germline V gene (reference sequence), LNHDA is the CDR1 and SQIVND is the CDR2. Concerning this clone: What this receptor recognizes is not known. Base qualities are missing; no much larger clone stands one base away.

Before the diagnostic colonoscopy, none of the ulcerative colitis patients had been given any immunosuppressive medication. A blood sample was drawn at the time of the colonoscopy. The Wizard kit (Promega) was used to extract genomic DNA from blood and intestinal samples. The TCR sequence derives from a boy aged 10-17 years with severe ulcerative colitis. The rearranged chain carries TRBV19 and TRBJ2-7; the D gene cannot be resolved reliably. The sequenced material came from blood. The sequenced DNA is TGTGCCAGTAGTAGGGCAGACCTGATAGAATACGAGCAGTACTTC. It is translated as CASSRADLIEYEQYF.